The subject of this entry is one T cell receptor beta chain. Antigen specificity is unknown. The study ran its PCR with 60 Vbeta and 13 Jbeta primers. Authors' methods: Later work found 80 million or so unique TCR beta chains, with 9.5 million to 14 million shared. Sequencing was performed with immunoSEQ multiplex PCR; in TCRdb, only in-frame clones are kept and a portion is missing. V, J and clone size are those of that table, while D and trimming were read from the DNA. Here the sample spans 110,000 to 150,000 clones, less than 90% being singletons. Germline assignment: CDR1 SEHNR and CDR2 FQNEAQ (reference sequence). Between the trimmed V and J ends, which lost 8 bases and 6 bases, there was a span of 10 bases. The CDR3 is made up of 11 amino acids. The source of the sample is a study of cytomegalovirus exposure and HLA in healthy donors. Study as a whole: Within the Caucasian-associated ancestry cluster were 81% of the 300 to 450 genotyped donors.

General observations from the study: It was assumed in the presence/absence analyses that sequencing depth was roughly uniform across donors.

The source is a boy between 2 and 10 years old in good health and CMV-seronegative. The chain carries TRBV7-9 and TRBJ1-1, with TRBD1 as a possible D gene (5 bases). The specimen was PBMCs. This chain's CDR3 is CASQKGPEAFF. The DNA of the CDR3 is TGTGCCAGCCAAAAGGGGCCTGAAGCTTTCTTT.